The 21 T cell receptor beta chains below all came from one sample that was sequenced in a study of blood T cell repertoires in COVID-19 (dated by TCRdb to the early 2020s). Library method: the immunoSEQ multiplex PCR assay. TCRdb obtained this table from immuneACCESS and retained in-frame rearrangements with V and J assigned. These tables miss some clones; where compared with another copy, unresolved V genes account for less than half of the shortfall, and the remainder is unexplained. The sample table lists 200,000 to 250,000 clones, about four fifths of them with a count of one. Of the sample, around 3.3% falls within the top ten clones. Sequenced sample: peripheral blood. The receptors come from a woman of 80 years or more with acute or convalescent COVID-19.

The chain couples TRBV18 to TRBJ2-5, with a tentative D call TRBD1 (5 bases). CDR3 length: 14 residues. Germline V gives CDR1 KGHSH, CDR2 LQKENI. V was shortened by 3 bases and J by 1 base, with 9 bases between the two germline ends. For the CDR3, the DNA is TGTGCCAGCTCACCGGGGCAGTCCCAAGAGACCCAGTACTTC. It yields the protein CASSPGQSQETQYF.

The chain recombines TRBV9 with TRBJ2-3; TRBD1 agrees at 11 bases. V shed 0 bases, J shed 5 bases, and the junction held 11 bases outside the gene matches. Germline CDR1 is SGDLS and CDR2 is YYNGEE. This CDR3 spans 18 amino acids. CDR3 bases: TGTGCCAGCAGCGTAGAGGGGACAGGGGGATTATGGGGAGATACGCAGTATTTT. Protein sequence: CASSVEGTGGLWGDTQYF.

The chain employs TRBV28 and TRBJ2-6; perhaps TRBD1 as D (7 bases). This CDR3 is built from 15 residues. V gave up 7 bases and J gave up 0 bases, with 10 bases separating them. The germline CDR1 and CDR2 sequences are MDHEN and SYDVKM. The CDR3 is CASTQGGSGANVLTF. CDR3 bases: TGTGCCAGCACCCAGGGGGGCTCTGGGGCCAACGTCCTGACTTTC.

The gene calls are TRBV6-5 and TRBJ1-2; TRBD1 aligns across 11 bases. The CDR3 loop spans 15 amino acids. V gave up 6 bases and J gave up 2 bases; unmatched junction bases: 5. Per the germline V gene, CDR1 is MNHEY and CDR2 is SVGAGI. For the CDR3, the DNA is TGTGCCAGCAGGACCGGGACAGGGGGAAACTATGGCTACACCTTC. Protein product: CASRTGTGGNYGYTF.

The CDR3 is CATSRTQGAEQPQHF. The CDR3 DNA is TGTGCCACCAGCAGGACACAGGGGGCCGAGCAGCCCCAGCATTTT. The chain joins TRBV15 to TRBJ1-5, with 9 nucleotides matching TRBD1. The CDR3 has 15 amino acids. The trim removed 3 bases at V and 7 bases at J, leaving 7 bases unmatched. Germline V gene data show CDR1 as LNHNV and CDR2 as YYDKDF (reference sequence).

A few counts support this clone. This CDR3 reads CASSLAYGDNEKLFF. The DNA for the CDR3 is TGTGCCAGCAGCTTAGCATACGGGGATAATGAAAAACTGTTTTTT. The chain uses TRBV11-3 and TRBJ1-4, with D unresolved. Germline CDR1 SGHNT, CDR2 YENEEA. The CDR3 spans 15 residues. The germline V and J ends were trimmed by 1 base and 4 bases, with 10 bases remaining between them.

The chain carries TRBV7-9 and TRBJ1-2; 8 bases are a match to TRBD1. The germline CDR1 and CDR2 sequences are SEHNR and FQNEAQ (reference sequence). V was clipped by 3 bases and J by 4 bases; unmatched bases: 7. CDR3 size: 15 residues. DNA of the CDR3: TGTGCCAGCAGCTTTGGACAGGGTGAGGTCTATGGCTACACCTTC. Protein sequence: CASSFGQGEVYGYTF.

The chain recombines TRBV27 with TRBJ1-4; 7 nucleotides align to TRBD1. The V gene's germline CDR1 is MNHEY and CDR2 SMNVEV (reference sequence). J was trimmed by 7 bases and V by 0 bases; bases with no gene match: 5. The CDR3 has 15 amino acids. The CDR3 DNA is TGTGCCAGCAGTTTATCGACAGGGAGTGGTGAAAAACTGTTTTTT. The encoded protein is CASSLSTGSGEKLFF.

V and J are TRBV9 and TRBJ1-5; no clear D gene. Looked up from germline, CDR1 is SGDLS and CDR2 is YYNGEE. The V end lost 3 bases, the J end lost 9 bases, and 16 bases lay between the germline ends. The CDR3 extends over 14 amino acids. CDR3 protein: CASSAGVTPWPQHF. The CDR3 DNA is TGTGCCAGCAGCGCCGGGGTGACCCCTTGGCCCCAGCATTTT.

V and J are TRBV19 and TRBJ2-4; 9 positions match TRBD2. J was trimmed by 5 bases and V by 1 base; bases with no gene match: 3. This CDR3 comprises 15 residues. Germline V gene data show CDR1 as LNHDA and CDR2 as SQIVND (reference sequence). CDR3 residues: CASSIVGGGENIQYF. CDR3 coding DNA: TGTGCCAGTAGTATAGTAGGCGGGGGGGAAAACATTCAGTACTTC.

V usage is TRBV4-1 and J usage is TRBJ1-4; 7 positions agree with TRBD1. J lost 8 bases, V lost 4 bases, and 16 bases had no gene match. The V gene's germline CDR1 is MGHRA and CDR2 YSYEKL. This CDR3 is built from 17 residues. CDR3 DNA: TGCGCCAGCAGCCGTCAGCCCTCACAGGGGTTGAGCGAAAAACTGTTTTTT. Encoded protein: CASSRQPSQGLSEKLFF.

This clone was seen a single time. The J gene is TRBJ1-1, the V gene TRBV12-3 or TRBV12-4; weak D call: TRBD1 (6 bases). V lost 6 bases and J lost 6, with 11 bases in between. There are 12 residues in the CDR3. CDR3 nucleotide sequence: TGTGCCAGCAGCCAGGGGAGCGCTGAAGCTTTCTTT. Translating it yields CASSQGSAEAFF.

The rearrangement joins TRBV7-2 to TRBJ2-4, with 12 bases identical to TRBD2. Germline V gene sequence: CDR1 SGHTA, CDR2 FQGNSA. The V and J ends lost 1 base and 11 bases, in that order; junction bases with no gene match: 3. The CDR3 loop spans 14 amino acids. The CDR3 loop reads CASSLVTSGGFQYF. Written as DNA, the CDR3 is TGTGCCAGCAGCTTAGTTACTAGCGGGGGGTTTCAGTACTTC.

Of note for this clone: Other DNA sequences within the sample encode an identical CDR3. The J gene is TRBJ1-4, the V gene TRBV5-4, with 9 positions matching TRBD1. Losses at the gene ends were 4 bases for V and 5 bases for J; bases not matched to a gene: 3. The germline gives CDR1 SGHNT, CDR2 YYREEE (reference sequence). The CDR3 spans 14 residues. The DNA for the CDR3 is TGTGCCAGCAGCGGTGGACAGGGGAATGAAAAACTGTTTTTT. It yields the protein CASSGGQGNEKLFF.

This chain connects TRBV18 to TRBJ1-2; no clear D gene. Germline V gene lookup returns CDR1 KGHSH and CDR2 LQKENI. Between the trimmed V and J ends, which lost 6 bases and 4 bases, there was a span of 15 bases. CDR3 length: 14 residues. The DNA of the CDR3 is TGTGCCAGCTCCCTGGAGGAGGCCGTCTATGGCTACACCTTC. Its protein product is CASSLEEAVYGYTF.

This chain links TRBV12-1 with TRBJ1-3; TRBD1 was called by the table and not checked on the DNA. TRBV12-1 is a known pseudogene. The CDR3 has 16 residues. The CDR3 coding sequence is TGTGCCAGCAGCTACGACAGGGGGGCCTCTGGAAACACCATATATTTT. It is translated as CASSYDRGASGNTIYF.

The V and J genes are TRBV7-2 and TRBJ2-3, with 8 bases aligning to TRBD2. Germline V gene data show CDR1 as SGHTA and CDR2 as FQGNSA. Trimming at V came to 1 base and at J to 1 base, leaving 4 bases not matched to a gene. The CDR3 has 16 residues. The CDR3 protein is CASSLDLSGGTDTQYF. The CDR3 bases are TGTGCCAGCAGCTTAGATCTTAGCGGGGGCACAGATACGCAGTATTTT.

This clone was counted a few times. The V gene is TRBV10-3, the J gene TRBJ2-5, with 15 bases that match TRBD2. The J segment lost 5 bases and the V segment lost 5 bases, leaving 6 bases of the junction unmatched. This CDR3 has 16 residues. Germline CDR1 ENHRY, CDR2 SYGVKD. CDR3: CAISSGLAGGQETQYF. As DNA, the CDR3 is TGTGCCATCAGTTCCGGACTAGCGGGGGGGCAGGAGACCCAGTACTTC.

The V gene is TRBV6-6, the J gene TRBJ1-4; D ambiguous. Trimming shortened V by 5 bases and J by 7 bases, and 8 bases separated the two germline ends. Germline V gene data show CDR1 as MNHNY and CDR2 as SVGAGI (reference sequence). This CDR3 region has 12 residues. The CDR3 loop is CASSRELEKLFF. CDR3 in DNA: TGTGCCAGCAGTCGCGAGCTTGAAAAACTGTTTTTT.

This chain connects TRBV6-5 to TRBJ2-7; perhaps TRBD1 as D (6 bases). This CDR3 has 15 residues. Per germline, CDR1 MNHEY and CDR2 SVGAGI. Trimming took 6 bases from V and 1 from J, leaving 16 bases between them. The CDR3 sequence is CASSRLPDRSYEQYF. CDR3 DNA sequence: TGTGCCAGCAGCCGACTACCCGACAGGTCCTACGAGCAGTACTTC.

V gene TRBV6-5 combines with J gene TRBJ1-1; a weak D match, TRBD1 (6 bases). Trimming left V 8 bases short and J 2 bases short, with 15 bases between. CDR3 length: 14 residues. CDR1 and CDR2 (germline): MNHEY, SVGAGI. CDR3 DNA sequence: TGTGCCAGCCTTCCGGGGACACCCAACACTGAAGCTTTCTTT. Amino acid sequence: CASLPGTPNTEAFF.